This T cell receptor beta chain was obtained from a study of blood T cell repertoires in COVID-19. Study information: Spain, Italy and the United States supplied samples that represented acute and convalescent COVID-19. In each case, the material was cDNA or gDNA derived from T cells, B-cell-depleted T cells, or PBMCs.

Germline loops: CDR1 ENHRY, CDR2 SYGVKD. With V trimmed by 5 bases and J by 3 bases, 5 bases remained unmatched. The CDR3 runs 14 residues. The repertoire was sequenced with immunoSEQ multiplex PCR; TCRdb's copy has only in-frame clones and lacks some. The profile shows 100,000 to 150,000 clones, 60% to 85% of them singletons. The V and J genes are TRBV10-3 and TRBJ1-1; 8 bases align to TRBD1. The sequence derives from an older man with acute or convalescent COVID-19. The specimen sequenced was peripheral blood. CDR3 nucleotides: TGTGCCATCAGTCCCGGGACAGGCGACACTGAAGCTTTCTTT. Protein: CAISPGTGDTEAFF.